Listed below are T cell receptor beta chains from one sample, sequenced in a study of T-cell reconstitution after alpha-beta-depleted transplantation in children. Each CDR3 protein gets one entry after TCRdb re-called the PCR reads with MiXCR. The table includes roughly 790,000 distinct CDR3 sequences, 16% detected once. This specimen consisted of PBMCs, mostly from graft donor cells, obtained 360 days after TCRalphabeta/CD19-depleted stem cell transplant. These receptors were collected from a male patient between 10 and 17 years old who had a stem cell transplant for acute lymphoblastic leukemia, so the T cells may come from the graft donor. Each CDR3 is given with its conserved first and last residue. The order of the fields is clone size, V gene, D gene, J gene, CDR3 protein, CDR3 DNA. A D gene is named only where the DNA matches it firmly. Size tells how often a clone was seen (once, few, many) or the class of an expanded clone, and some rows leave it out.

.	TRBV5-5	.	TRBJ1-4	CASSPYRVGEKLFF	TGTGCCAGCAGCCCGTACAGGGTGGGTGAAAAACTGTTTTTT
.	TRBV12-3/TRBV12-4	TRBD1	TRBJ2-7	CASSFVSDRAYEQYF	TGTGCCAGCAGTTTTGTCTCGGACAGGGCCTACGAGCAGTACTTC
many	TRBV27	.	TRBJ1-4	CASSLLTNEKLFF	TGTGCCAGCAGTTTATTGACTAATGAAAAACTGTTTTTT
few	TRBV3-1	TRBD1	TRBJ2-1	CASSPRTGDDEQFF	TGTGCCAGCAGCCCAAGGACAGGGGACGATGAGCAGTTCTTC
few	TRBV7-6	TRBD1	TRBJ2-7	CASSRRTGSIYEQYF	TGTGCCAGCAGCCGTCGGACAGGAAGTATCTACGAGCAGTACTTC
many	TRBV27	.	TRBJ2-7	CASSIKGEKFYEQYF	TGTGCCAGCAGTATAAAGGGGGAGAAGTTCTACGAGCAGTACTTC
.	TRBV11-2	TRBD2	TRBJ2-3	CASSSRTLAGGKATDTQYF	TGTGCCAGCAGCTCACGAACCTTAGCGGGAGGGAAGGCCACAGATACGCAGTATTTT
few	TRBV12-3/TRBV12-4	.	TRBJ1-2	CASSFGQGGVGYTF	TGTGCCAGCAGTTTTGGGCAGGGAGGAGTTGGCTACACCTTC
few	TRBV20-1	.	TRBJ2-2	CSARDYSVGELFF	TGCAGTGCTAGAGATTACAGTGTTGGGGAGCTGTTTTTT
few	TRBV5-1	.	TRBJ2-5	CASSLASRETQYF	TGCGCCAGCAGCTTGGCTTCGAGAGAGACCCAGTACTTC
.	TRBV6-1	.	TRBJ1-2	CASRSGGSGNYGYTF	TGTGCCAGCAGGTCTGGGGGTAGCGGTAACTATGGCTACACCTTC
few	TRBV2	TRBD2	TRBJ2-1	CASRGTSANNEQFF	TGTGCCAGCAGGGGGACTAGCGCGAACAATGAGCAGTTCTTC
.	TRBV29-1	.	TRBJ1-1	CSVPPVGEGATEAFF	TGCAGCGTGCCCCCGGTAGGGGAAGGTGCCACTGAAGCTTTCTTT
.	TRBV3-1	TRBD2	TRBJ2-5	CASSQGRLAGGQETQYF	TGTGCCAGCAGCCAAGGCCGACTAGCGGGAGGGCAAGAGACCCAGTACTTC
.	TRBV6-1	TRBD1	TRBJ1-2	CASTRGQGYHGYTF	TGTGCCAGCACACGTGGACAGGGGTACCATGGCTACACCTTC
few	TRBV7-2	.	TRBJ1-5	CASTPMGGSNQPQHF	TGTGCCAGCACCCCGATGGGCGGCAGCAATCAGCCCCAGCATTTT
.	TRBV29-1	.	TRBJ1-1	CSVKTDRGMNTEAFF	TGCAGCGTTAAAACGGACCGGGGCATGAACACTGAAGCTTTCTTT
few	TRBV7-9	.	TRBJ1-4	CASISSGATNEKLFF	TGTGCCAGCATCTCATCAGGGGCAACTAATGAAAAACTGTTTTTT
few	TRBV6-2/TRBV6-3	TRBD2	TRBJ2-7	CASSYSRGSNPYEQYF	TGTGCCAGCAGTTACTCCCGCGGGAGCAACCCCTACGAGCAGTACTTC
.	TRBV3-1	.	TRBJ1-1	CASSQVESEAFF	TGTGCCAGCAGCCAAGTTGAGTCTGAAGCTTTCTTT
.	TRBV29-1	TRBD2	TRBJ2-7	CSVRSSGRSSYEQYF	TGCAGCGTCAGGAGTAGCGGGAGGAGCTCCTACGAGCAGTACTTC
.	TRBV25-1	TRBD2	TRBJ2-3	CASSVHGTSGSTDTQYF	TGTGCCAGCAGTGTGCACGGGACTAGCGGAAGCACAGATACGCAGTATTTT
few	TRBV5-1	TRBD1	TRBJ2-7	CASSLAGGADYEQYF	TGCGCCAGCAGCTTGGCAGGGGGCGCGGACTACGAGCAGTACTTC
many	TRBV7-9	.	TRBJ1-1	CASSLKQLSEAFF	TGTGCCAGCAGCTTAAAGCAGCTATCTGAAGCTTTCTTT
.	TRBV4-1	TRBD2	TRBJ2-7	CASSHGASGSYEQYF	TGCGCCAGCAGCCACGGTGCTAGCGGCTCCTACGAGCAGTACTTC
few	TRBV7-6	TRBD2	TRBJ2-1	CASSPQGGRAGNEQFF	TGTGCCAGCAGCCCCCAGGGCGGGAGGGCCGGTAATGAGCAGTTCTTC
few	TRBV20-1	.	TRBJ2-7	CSVGVQFSYEQYF	TGCAGTGTAGGGGTACAATTCTCCTACGAGCAGTACTTC
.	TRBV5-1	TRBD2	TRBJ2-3	CASSLLVGLAADTQYF	TGCGCCAGCAGCTTGTTGGTCGGACTAGCCGCAGATACGCAGTATTTT
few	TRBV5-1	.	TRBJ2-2	CASRSGGELFF	TGCGCCAGCAGGTCGGGCGGGGAGCTGTTTTTT
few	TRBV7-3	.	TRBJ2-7	CASSSRGDEQYF	TGTGCCAGCAGCTCAAGAGGAGACGAGCAGTACTTC
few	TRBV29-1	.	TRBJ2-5	CSVGGVETQYF	TGCAGCGTTGGCGGAGTTGAGACCCAGTACTTC
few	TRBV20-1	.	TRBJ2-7	CSARYRAFYEQYF	TGCAGTGCTAGATACAGGGCATTCTACGAGCAGTACTTC
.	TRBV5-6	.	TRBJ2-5	CASSLAGYGDRRETQYF	TGTGCCAGCAGCTTGGCCGGATACGGGGATAGGAGAGAGACCCAGTACTTC
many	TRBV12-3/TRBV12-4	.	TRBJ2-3	CASSMTSRPLDTQYF	TGTGCCAGCAGTATGACTAGTCGCCCCCTCGATACGCAGTATTTT
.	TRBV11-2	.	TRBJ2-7	CASSLVRSGYEQYF	TGTGCCAGCAGCTTAGTTAGGTCGGGCTACGAGCAGTACTTC
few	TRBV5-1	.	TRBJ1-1	CASSLENSNTEAFF	TGCGCCAGCAGCTTGGAGAACAGCAACACTGAAGCTTTCTTT
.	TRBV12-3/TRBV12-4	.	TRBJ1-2	CASSSSDRRGGYTF	TGTGCCAGCAGCTCCTCGGACAGACGGGGCGGCTACACCTTC
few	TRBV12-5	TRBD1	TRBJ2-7	CASGLGDRAYEQYF	TGTGCTAGTGGTTTGGGGGACAGGGCTTACGAGCAGTACTTC
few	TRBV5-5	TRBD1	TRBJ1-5	CASSLEQGAGQPQHF	TGTGCCAGCAGCTTGGAACAGGGGGCAGGTCAGCCCCAGCATTTT
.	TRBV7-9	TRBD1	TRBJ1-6	CASSPKPGQRNSPLHF	TGTGCCAGCAGCCCCAAACCGGGACAGAGGAATTCACCCCTCCACTTT
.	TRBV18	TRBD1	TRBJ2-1	CASSLPDRYEVEQFF	TGTGCCAGCTCACTACCGGACAGGTATGAGGTTGAGCAGTTCTTC
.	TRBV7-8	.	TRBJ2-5	CASSSTAGETQYF	TGTGCCAGCAGCTCTACTGCGGGTGAGACCCAGTACTTC
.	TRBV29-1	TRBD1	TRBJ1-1	CSVEGRTGVGEAFF	TGCAGCGTTGAAGGCCGGACAGGGGTTGGTGAAGCTTTCTTT
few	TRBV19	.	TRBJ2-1	CASSIDAGYNEQFF	TGTGCCAGTAGTATAGATGCGGGCTACAATGAGCAGTTCTTC
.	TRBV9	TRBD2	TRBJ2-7	CASSVGSGTVHEQYF	TGTGCCAGCAGCGTAGGTAGCGGGACGGTCCACGAGCAGTACTTC
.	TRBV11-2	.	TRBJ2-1	CASSLALGPSNEQFF	TGTGCCAGCAGCTTAGCATTGGGTCCGTCCAATGAGCAGTTCTTC
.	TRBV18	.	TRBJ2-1	CASSRERGPHEQFF	TGTGCCAGCTCACGAGAGAGAGGACCCCATGAGCAGTTCTTC
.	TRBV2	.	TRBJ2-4	CASKASLAKNIQYF	TGTGCCAGCAAAGCATCGCTAGCCAAAAACATTCAGTACTTC